What follows are 9 T cell receptor beta chains derived from one specimen sequenced in a study of PD-L1 blockade in urothelial cancer. Repertoires were generated with immunoSEQ multiplex PCR, while TCRdb's copy carries only in-frame clones and drops some. The sample yields around 40,000 clones, roughly 36% seen once. Specimen: tumor tissue, collected before atezolizumab (anti-PD-L1) treatment. These receptors all come from a man between 60 and 70 years old with urothelial cancer.

The chain employs TRBV19 and TRBJ1-5, with D perhaps TRBD1 (6 bases). Germline CDR1 is LNHDA and CDR2 is SQIVND (reference sequence). The CDR3 runs to 17 residues. Trimming took 5 bases from V and 0 from J, leaving 17 bases between them. CDR3 nucleotides: TGTGCCAGTAGTCTCGGCTTGGGGGACAATAGCAATCAGCCCCAGCATTTT. Protein product: CASSLGLGDNSNQPQHF.

This clone was observed a few times. This chain uses TRBV10-2 with TRBJ1-1; tentative D call: TRBD1 (5 bases). Germline V CDR1 and CDR2: WSHSY, SAAADI. V was shortened by 1 base and J by 10 bases, with 19 bases between the two germline ends. The CDR3 loop spans 15 amino acids. Written as DNA, the CDR3 is TGCGCCAGCAGTGAGTATGCAGGGCTAGGCGGTGGAGCTTTCTTT. Translation: CASSEYAGLGGGAFF.

Only a few counts were recorded for this clone. The chain couples TRBV19 to TRBJ2-5; TRBD2 is a possible D gene (6 bases). V lost 0 bases to trimming and J lost 5 bases, with 13 bases between them. Looked up from germline, CDR1 is LNHDA and CDR2 is SQIVND (reference sequence). This CDR3 comprises 15 residues. The CDR3 DNA reads as TGTGCCAGTAGTATAGAGGGGAGGCCGCGGGAGACCCAGTACTTC. This sequence encodes CASSIEGRPRETQYF.

This clone was seen ten or more times. The J gene is TRBJ2-7, the V gene TRBV9, with TRBD1 identical over 7 bases. CDR1 and CDR2 (germline): SGDLS, YYNGEE. The V gene end was trimmed by 3 bases and the J gene end by 0 bases; junction bases not matched to a gene: 6. The CDR3 loop spans 15 amino acids. This CDR3 is CASSAWDSSSYEQYF. In DNA, the CDR3 is TGTGCCAGCAGCGCATGGGACAGCAGCTCCTACGAGCAGTACTTC.

The table lists this clone with a few counts. The junction does not match germline at one end; this may be a read error. The rearrangement links TRBV6-8 to TRBJ1-5; tentative D call: TRBD1 (5 bases). This CDR3 region has 14 residues. Germline V lookup: CDR1 MNHGY, CDR2 SAAAGT. DNA for the CDR3: TGTGCCATCAGTGGACAAGGCCCCAATCAGCCCCAGCATTTT. Protein product: CAISGQGPNQPQHF.

This clone has ten or more counts. The chain is built from TRBV11-3 and TRBJ1-4; D not certain. There are 16 residues in the CDR3. Germline CDR1 and CDR2: SGHNT and YENEEA. V was shortened by 4 bases and J by 0 bases, with 12 bases between the two germline ends. CDR3 DNA: TGTGCCAGCAGCTCCATAGGGTTATCAACTAATGAAAAACTGTTTTTT. Translation gives CASSSIGLSTNEKLFF.

J is TRBJ2-2 and V is TRBV6-8; TRBD1 aligns across 12 bases. The germline CDR1 and CDR2 sequences are MNHGY and SAAAGT. The CDR3 is 14 residues long. Trimming cost V 10 bases and J 5 bases; bases outside gene matches: 5. This CDR3 is CAIKGQGATGELFF. DNA for the CDR3: TGTGCCATCAAGGGACAGGGGGCGACCGGGGAGCTGTTTTTT.

This clone was found many times. This specimen includes other DNA sequences encoding the same CDR3. V and J are TRBV6-8 and TRBJ1-6; a possible D gene is TRBD1 (5 bases). V gave up 4 bases and J gave up 6 bases, with 13 bases separating them. The germline gives CDR1 MNHGY, CDR2 SAAAGT. This CDR3 contains 15 residues. The CDR3 protein is CASSWAREGNSPLHF. For the CDR3, the DNA is TGTGCCAGCAGTTGGGCCAGGGAGGGTAATTCACCCCTCCACTTT.

The chain is built from TRBV10-2 and TRBJ1-5; TRBD1 agrees at 8 bases. The CDR3 loop spans 14 amino acids. V trimming: 6 bases; J trimming: 7 bases; junction bases outside the gene matches: 8. CDR1 and CDR2 (germline): WSHSY, SAAADI. CDR3 residues: CASSPGQGGQPQHF. The CDR3 coding sequence is TGCGCCAGCAGCCCCGGACAGGGAGGGCAGCCCCAGCATTTT.